The clone carrying this T cell receptor beta chain was seen at least ten times. Its specificity is unknown. All patients picked for sequencing had shown, by flow cytometry, an expansion of CD8+CD57+ cells. The cohort consisted entirely of patients having severe acquired aplastic anemia. CDR3 length equals 16 residues. CDR1 and CDR2 (germline): MNHNS, SASEGT. V was pared by 5 bases and J by 3 bases, with 20 bases between. Genomic DNA provided the template from which TCR beta VDJ and CDR3 profiles were obtained. TCRdb used MiXCR to reprocess the reads, holding one entry per CDR3 protein. This table holds 150,000 to 200,000 distinct CDR3 sequences, more than 45% found once. The data derive from a study of CD8+CD57+ T cells in acquired aplastic anemia. Background on the study: DNA recovered from sorted CD4+ and CD8+ cells had a mean of around 3.3 ug.

Study results and caveats: Common to patients and controls were roughly 30 CD8+ CDR3 sequences. Patients did not significantly differ from controls in CD8+ Simpson's diversity.

Input material: sorted CD4+, CD8+, or CD8+CD57+ T cells (not recorded which) from PBMCs. The origin of this receptor is a human donor with aplastic anemia. The chain couples TRBV6-1 to TRBJ2-7; weak D call: TRBD1 (6 bases). As DNA, the CDR3 is TGTGCCAGCAGTCGGTACTCGGGACAAGGGGACTACGAGCAGTACTTC. Its translation is CASSRYSGQGDYEQYF.